Following are 25 T cell receptor beta chains from one sample sequenced in a study of identical twins. TCRdb used MiXCR to reprocess the 5' RACE reads, holding one entry per CDR3 protein. The sample includes around 100,000 distinct CDR3 sequences, 5.9% seen only once; the top ten take about 12%. The sample taken for sequencing was memory T cells sorted from blood. The receptors here all came from a woman in her forties or fifties in good health.

This clonotype was recorded at least ten times. The chain has TRBV15 and TRBJ2-1; D unresolved. The germline gives CDR1 LNHNV, CDR2 YYDKDF (reference sequence). V gave up 3 bases and J gave up 8 bases, with 11 bases separating them. The CDR3 is 13 residues long. Here the CDR3 reads CATSRLRSDEQFF. The CDR3 DNA reads TGTGCCACCAGCAGGCTTAGATCGGATGAGCAGTTCTTC.

V usage is TRBV18 and J usage is TRBJ1-1, with TRBD1 identical over 7 bases. J was trimmed by 1 base and V by 3 bases; bases with no gene match: 11. This CDR3 has 17 residues. Germline CDR1 is KGHSH and CDR2 is LQKENI. The CDR3 loop reads CASSPPTEGARNTEAFF. CDR3 nucleotides: TGTGCCAGCTCACCGCCAACCGAGGGGGCGAGGAACACTGAAGCTTTCTTT.

This clonotype showed up many times. V is TRBV20-1 and J is TRBJ2-1; maybe TRBD1 (7 bases). V shed 0 bases and J shed 4 bases, with 16 bases lying between them. The CDR3 has 16 amino acids. Germline V gives CDR1 DFQATT, CDR2 SNEGSKA (reference sequence). Here the CDR3 DNA reads TGCAGTGCTAGAGATCAGGGGGGAGGCAATTACAATGAGCAGTTCTTC. This gives the protein CSARDQGGGNYNEQFF.

This clonotype was picked up many times. The DNA is omitted, as the CDR3 cannot be located on it reliably, and the CDR3 follows TCRdb's listing. The CDR3: CISVPEALGQIAFF. The genes are TRBV7-5 and TRBJ1-1; the listed D gene, TRBD1, was not tested against the DNA. TRBV7-5 is labeled a pseudogene. The CDR3 is made up of 14 amino acids, end residues included.

Many counts were recorded for this clonotype. The V call is TRBV7-2, the J call TRBJ1-4; D possibly corresponds to TRBD1 (5 bases). The CDR3 contains 15 residues. Trimming removed 5 bases from V and 8 bases from J, with 18 bases in between. CDR1 is SGHTA, CDR2 FQGNSA, per germline. The CDR3 nucleotides read TGTGCCAGCAGCCCAGGGTGGGAAAGGGAAGAAAAACTGTTTTTT. This sequence encodes CASSPGWEREEKLFF.

This clonotype was detected many times. As DNA, the CDR3 is TGCAGCGTTGACCCGACGGGGACTAGCGGCGAGCAGTACTTC. Its translation is CSVDPTGTSGEQYF. J is TRBJ2-7 and V is TRBV29-1; 11 bases match TRBD2. With 3 bases clipped from V and 6 bases from J, the junction kept 7 bases outside the gene matches. CDR3 length: 14 amino acids. Germline V gene data show CDR1 as SQVTM and CDR2 as ANQGSEA.

Ten or more counts support this clonotype. V usage is TRBV24-1 and J usage is TRBJ1-2, with D unclear. V was shortened by 5 bases and J by 4 bases, with 10 bases between the two germline ends. The CDR3 consists of 13 residues. Germline assignment: CDR1 KGHDR and CDR2 SFDVKD. The CDR3: CATSGSSSYGYTF. The DNA for the CDR3 is TGTGCCACCAGTGGAAGCAGCTCCTATGGCTACACCTTC.

This clonotype has at least ten counts. The rearrangement uses TRBV15 and TRBJ2-1, with D possibly matching TRBD1 (5 bases). The length of the CDR3 is 15 residues. Germline-derived CDR1 and CDR2 are LNHNV and YYDKDF (reference sequence). The V gene lost 0 bases and the J gene lost 6 bases, with 12 bases spanning the gap. The CDR3 region is CATSRDGAPLNEQFF. CDR3 bases: TGTGCCACCAGCAGAGATGGGGCTCCCCTCAATGAGCAGTTCTTC.

The chain combines TRBV20-1 with TRBJ1-1; TRBD1 aligns across 7 bases. This CDR3 is built from 13 residues. V was pared by 3 bases and J by 13 bases, with 14 bases of the junction left unmatched. Germline assignment: CDR1 DFQATT and CDR2 SNEGSKA (reference sequence). The CDR3 sequence is CSARDYRGLGVFF. The CDR3 DNA reads TGCAGTGCTAGGGATTACAGGGGCCTCGGCGTTTTCTTT.

This clonotype appeared many times. The chain has TRBV20-1 and TRBJ2-5; 7 positions match TRBD2. The CDR3 contains 15 residues. The germline V gene has CDR1 DFQATT and CDR2 SNEGSKA (reference sequence). Trimming at V came to 2 bases and at J to 4 bases, leaving 10 bases not matched to a gene. CDR3 amino acids: CSARNAGGSGETQYF. The DNA of the CDR3 is TGCAGTGCTAGAAACGCGGGCGGGAGCGGAGAGACCCAGTACTTC.

This clonotype has a count of ten or more. The chain combines TRBV5-6 with TRBJ2-7; a weak D match, TRBD1 (5 bases). Deletions cut 4 bases from V and 4 bases from J, with 15 bases between. This CDR3 has 14 residues. Germline CDR1 and CDR2: SGHDT and YYEEEE. CDR3 loop: CASSLGQRIYEQYF. The CDR3 coding sequence is TGTGCCAGCAGCCTGGGGCAGAGGATTTACGAGCAGTACTTC.

This clonotype was found many times. This chain connects TRBV29-1 to TRBJ1-1; D is uncertain. This CDR3 has 14 residues. V lost 4 bases to trimming and J lost 1 base, with 13 bases between them. Germline V gene data show CDR1 as SQVTM and CDR2 as ANQGSEA. CDR3 sequence reads: CSVARRSTNTEAFF. DNA for the CDR3: TGCAGCGTTGCAAGGCGCTCAACGAACACTGAAGCTTTCTTT.

This clonotype was counted many times. V is TRBV5-5 and J is TRBJ2-3; possibly TRBD1 for D (6 bases). Germline V gene data show CDR1 as SGHKS and CDR2 as YYEKEE (reference sequence). V was shortened by 0 bases and J by 2 bases, with 10 bases between the two germline ends. This CDR3 has 15 residues. In nucleotides, the CDR3 is TGTGCCAGCAGCTTGGTGGGGGCTTCCACAGATACGCAGTATTTT. Amino acid sequence: CASSLVGASTDTQYF.

This rearrangement joins TRBV10-3 to TRBJ2-7, with D possibly being TRBD1 (6 bases). CDR3 length equals 11 residues. The germline gives CDR1 ENHRY, CDR2 SYGVKD. V dropped 8 bases and J dropped 6 bases, with 11 bases sitting between them. The CDR3 DNA follows: TGTGCCATCGGCACAGGGAGCGAGCAGTACGTC. Amino acids: CAIGTGSEQYV.

The sample holds many counts of this clonotype. The V gene is TRBV11-2, the J gene TRBJ1-1, with a weak D call TRBD1 (5 bases). The CDR3 is 13 residues long. Trimming stripped 3 bases from V and 5 bases from J, with 10 bases between. Germline V gene data show CDR1 as SGHAT and CDR2 as FQNNGV. The CDR3 DNA is TGTGCCAGCAGCTTTCGGGCAGGGACTGAAGCTTTCTTT. Translated, it gives CASSFRAGTEAFF.

This clonotype has at least ten counts. V gene TRBV10-3 combines with J gene TRBJ2-3; TRBD1 is a possible D gene (6 bases). The CDR3 is 15 residues long. Trimming stripped 3 bases from V and 2 bases from J, with 12 bases between. CDR1 and CDR2 from the germline V gene are ENHRY and SYGVKD. In DNA, the CDR3 is TGTGCCATCAGTGATGGGGGCGGACCCACAGATACGCAGTATTTT. This gives the protein CAISDGGGPTDTQYF.

This clonotype was seen at least ten times. The V gene is TRBV12-3 or TRBV12-4, the J gene TRBJ2-1; D unclear. CDR3 length: 11 residues. V lost 5 bases, J lost 8 bases, and 7 bases lay in between. This chain's CDR3 is CASSPEHEQFF. CDR3 coding DNA: TGTGCCAGCAGTCCCGAACATGAGCAGTTCTTC.

The CDR3 DNA reads TGTGCCAGCAGCCAGGGGTCCCGGTCGGGACTTGAGCAGTTCTTC. This codes for CASSQGSRSGLEQFF. The chain uses TRBV7-8 and TRBJ2-1; either TRBD1 or TRBD2 may supply D (6 bases each). The V gene lost 5 bases and the J gene lost 9 bases, with 20 bases spanning the gap. The CDR3 is 15 residues long. Germline lookup yields CDR1 SGHVS and CDR2 FQNEAQ.

This clonotype was seen ten or more times. The chain links TRBV5-1 to TRBJ2-1; no reliable D call. The CDR3 has 12 residues. V dropped 2 bases and J dropped 9 bases, with 9 bases sitting between them. Per the germline V gene, CDR1 is SGHRS and CDR2 is YFSETQ. CDR3: CASSFGDPEQFF. CDR3 in DNA: TGCGCCAGCAGCTTTGGAGATCCTGAGCAGTTCTTC. The variable domain in full, completed from reference TRBV5-1 and TRBJ2-1, reads KAGVTQTPRYLIKTRGQQVTLSCSPISGHRSVSWYQQTPGQGLQFLFEYFSETQRNKGNFPGRFSGRQFSNSRSEMNVSTLELGDSALYLCASSFGDPEQFFGPGTRLTVL.

Ten or more counts support this clonotype. The chain couples TRBV20-1 to TRBJ2-7, with 10 bases aligning to TRBD2. CDR1 and CDR2 from the germline V gene are DFQATT and SNEGSKA (reference sequence). The CDR3 runs to 16 residues. V trimming: 1 base; J trimming: 5 bases; junction bases outside the gene matches: 11. Here the CDR3 reads CSARGGKREGQDEQYF. In DNA form, the CDR3 reads TGCAGTGCTAGAGGCGGGAAGCGGGAGGGCCAAGACGAGCAGTACTTC.

This clonotype was detected many times. The chain recombines TRBV13 with TRBJ1-2; D is uncertain. The CDR3 is made up of 13 amino acids. The germline V gene encodes CDR1 PRHDT and CDR2 FYEKMQ (reference sequence). V lost 1 base and J 3 bases, leaving 6 bases between the germline ends. As DNA, the CDR3 is TGTGCCAGCAGCTTAGAGTCGGACTATGGCTACACCTTC. This sequence encodes CASSLESDYGYTF.

This clonotype showed up many times. CDR3 sequence (DNA): TGTGCTAGTGGTTTGTCCGGGGGAAATCAGCCCCAGCATTTT. Amino acids: CASGLSGGNQPQHF. The J gene is TRBJ1-5, the V gene TRBV12-5, with D possibly TRBD1 on 5 matching bases. This CDR3 comprises 14 residues. Trimming pared 2 bases from V and 4 bases from J, leaving 9 bases between. From germline, CDR1 is LGHNT and CDR2 FRNRAP.

This clonotype was counted many times. The CDR3 here is CASTDSSTEAFF. The CDR3 bases are TGTGCCAGCACCGACAGTTCCACTGAAGCTTTCTTT. The V call is TRBV3-1, the J call TRBJ1-1; tentatively, D is TRBD1 (5 bases). V shed 7 bases and J shed 4 bases, with 10 bases lying between them. In germline, CDR1 is LGHDT, CDR2 YNNKEL (reference sequence). The CDR3 length is 12 residues.

This clonotype has only a few counts. The chain uses TRBV15 and TRBJ2-1, with a weak D call TRBD1 (5 bases). The CDR3 consists of 16 residues. V was trimmed by 0 bases and J by 4 bases, leaving 13 bases between them. From germline, CDR1 is LNHNV and CDR2 YYDKDF (reference sequence). This chain's CDR3 is CATSRDGADYYNEQFF. CDR3 bases: TGTGCCACCAGCAGAGATGGGGCGGATTATTACAATGAGCAGTTCTTC.

This clonotype was picked up many times. V and J are TRBV2 and TRBJ2-7, with 8 bases identical to TRBD2. The CDR3 totals 13 residues. The germline V gene has CDR1 SNHLY and CDR2 FYNNEI. Unmatched junction bases numbered 6, after V lost 8 bases and J lost 3 bases. This CDR3 reads CASDGTRYYEQYF. In DNA, the CDR3 is TGTGCCAGCGACGGGACTAGATACTACGAGCAGTACTTC.